These T cell receptor beta chains were read from a single sample in a study of Ad26.COV2.S vaccination and SARS-CoV-2 variants. Measured with immunoSEQ multiplex PCR; TCRdb has only the in-frame clones, and not every one. This sample yields about 440,000 clones, of which 90% are seen a single time; about 4.1% belongs to the top ten. The sample in question was peripheral blood, obtained in a trial of Ad26.COV2.S vaccine versus placebo. Every receptor here comes from a person between 18 and 65 years old who received the Ad26.COV2.S COVID-19 vaccine or a placebo. Each CDR3 is given with its conserved first and last residue. D genes are given only for firm matches. Size tells how often a clone was seen (once, few, many) or the class of an expanded clone, and some rows leave it out.

v_gene	j_gene	d_gene	abundance	CDR3aa	CDR3nt
TRBV28	TRBJ2-1	.	.	CASSHSGSSRSGQFF	TGTGCCAGCAGCCATTCGGGCTCCTCGCGGTCAGGGCAGTTCTTC
TRBV5-6	TRBJ2-1	.	.	CASSSDSLYNEQFF	TGTGCCAGCAGCTCGGACAGTTTGTACAATGAGCAGTTCTTC
TRBV7-8	TRBJ2-3	.	.	CASSFEQREWGSYTDTQYF	TGTGCCAGCAGCTTTGAACAAAGGGAGTGGGGCTCTTACACAGATACGCAGTATTTT
TRBV7-3	TRBJ2-1	.	.	CASSPNRDNYNEQFF	TGTGCCAGCAGCCCCAACAGGGACAACTACAATGAGCAGTTCTTC
TRBV6-2/TRBV6-3	TRBJ2-7	.	.	CASSRDGMASEQYF	TGTGCCAGCAGTCGGGACGGAATGGCTTCCGAGCAGTACTTC
TRBV3-1/TRBV3-2	TRBJ2-4	.	.	CASSPGHEDIQYF	TGTGCCAGCAGCCCGGGGCACGAGGACATTCAGTACTTC
TRBV5-5	TRBJ1-1	TRBD1	.	CASSWDRDTEAFF	TGTGCCAGCAGCTGGGACAGGGACACTGAAGCTTTCTTT
TRBV14	TRBJ2-7	TRBD2	.	CASSQDGLAASEQYF	TGTGCCAGCAGCCAAGATGGTCTAGCGGCCTCCGAGCAGTACTTC
TRBV28	TRBJ1-4	TRBD1	.	CASSFVGQGPNEKLFF	TGTGCCAGCAGTTTTGTCGGACAGGGACCTAATGAAAAACTGTTTTTT
TRBV27	TRBJ2-1	.	.	CASSLYFRGEQFF	TGTGCCAGCAGTTTATATTTTAGGGGTGAGCAGTTCTTC
TRBV7-2	TRBJ2-1	.	.	CASSLRDSGFYEQFF	TGTGCCAGCAGCCTCCGGGACTCCGGCTTCTATGAGCAGTTCTTC
TRBV14	TRBJ1-3	.	.	CATAAGAGQPLSGNTIYF	TGTGCCACCGCTGCTGGGGCGGGACAACCTCTCTCTGGAAACACCATATATTTT
TRBV5-1	TRBJ2-1	TRBD1	.	CASSLPRDRGYNEQFF	TGCGCCAGCAGCTTGCCGAGGGACAGGGGATACAATGAGCAGTTCTTC
TRBV4-1	TRBJ1-5	.	.	CASSQDEGRADDQPQHF	TGCGCCAGCAGCCAAGATGAGGGCAGGGCTGATGATCAGCCCCAGCATTTT
TRBV11-1	TRBJ2-5	.	.	CASSSYPRGGETQYF	TGTGCCAGCAGCTCCTACCCCCGAGGGGGAGAGACCCAGTACTTC
TRBV5-4	TRBJ2-5	TRBD2	few	CASSPNRGGSETQYF	TGTGCCAGCAGTCCTAACCGGGGGGGGTCAGAGACCCAGTACTTC
TRBV7-3	TRBJ2-1	.	once	CASSPDPHGDGEQFF	TGTGCCAGCAGCCCGGACCCCCATGGGGACGGTGAGCAGTTCTTC
TRBV7-9	TRBJ2-7	TRBD1	.	CASSSPGQGIYEQYF	TGTGCCAGCAGCTCCCCGGGACAGGGTATATACGAGCAGTACTTC
TRBV27	TRBJ2-4	.	.	CASSLSAVGFRYF	TGTGCCAGCAGTTTATCCGCCGTAGGGTTTAGGTACTTC
TRBV9	TRBJ1-3	.	.	CASSVEGASGNTIYF	TGTGCCAGCAGCGTAGAAGGAGCCTCTGGAAACACCATATATTTT
TRBV7-3	TRBJ2-5	.	.	CASSLGLSETQYF	TGTGCCAGCAGCTTAGGGCTTTCAGAGACCCAGTACTTC
TRBV28	TRBJ2-1	.	.	CASSFRIAPYNEQFF	TGTGCCAGCAGTTTTCGGATAGCGCCGTACAATGAGCAGTTCTTC
TRBV29-1	TRBJ2-7	TRBD2	once	CSTRGGSYEQYF	TGCAGCACCCGCGGGGGGAGCTACGAGCAGTACTTC
TRBV4-1	TRBJ2-7	.	.	CASSQEDTGLYEQYF	TGCGCCAGCAGCCAAGAGGACACGGGGCTCTACGAGCAGTACTTC
TRBV6-6	TRBJ2-1	TRBD1	.	CASSYTGQGVHEQFF	TGTGCCAGCAGTTACACGGGACAGGGCGTCCATGAGCAGTTCTTC
TRBV19	TRBJ2-7	.	.	CASSIRTTSEQYF	TGTGCCAGTAGTATAAGGACTACGAGCGAGCAGTACTTC
TRBV5-1	TRBJ2-1	TRBD1	.	CASSFRTGEGGEQFF	TGCGCCAGCAGCTTTAGGACAGGGGAAGGAGGCGAGCAGTTCTTC
TRBV28	TRBJ2-7	.	.	CASSLNPGLRGASYEQYF	TGTGCCAGCAGTTTAAATCCGGGGCTCAGAGGGGCATCCTACGAGCAGTACTTC
TRBV10-1	TRBJ2-5	TRBD1	once	CASRRQGQETQYF	TGCGCCAGCAGGAGACAGGGGCAAGAGACCCAGTACTTC
TRBV4-2	TRBJ2-3	TRBD2	.	CASSQDMLAGTNADTQYF	TGTGCCAGCAGCCAAGATATGCTAGCGGGTACAAACGCAGATACGCAGTATTTT
TRBV15	TRBJ2-1	TRBD2	once	CATSREQLAGRGEQFF	TGTGCCACCAGCAGAGAACAACTAGCGGGAAGGGGTGAGCAGTTCTTC
TRBV5-1	TRBJ2-5	.	.	CASSLAGGPSRTQYF	TGCGCCAGCAGCTTGGCCGGGGGCCCGAGCCGGACCCAGTACTTC
TRBV6-4	TRBJ2-1	TRBD2	many	CASSESLAGPNEQFF	TGTGCCAGCAGTGAGTCCCTAGCGGGGCCCAATGAGCAGTTCTTC
TRBV3-1/TRBV3-2	TRBJ2-2	TRBD2	.	CASSPSGTKGSTGELFF	TGTGCCAGCAGCCCCTCCGGGACTAAGGGGTCCACCGGGGAGCTGTTTTTT
TRBV7-9	TRBJ2-5	.	.	CASSHSLGPKETQYF	TGTGCCAGCAGCCATTCACTAGGCCCCAAAGAGACCCAGTACTTC
TRBV9	TRBJ2-7	.	.	CASSFDGISYEQYF	TGTGCCAGCAGCTTCGACGGGATCTCCTACGAGCAGTACTTC
TRBV28	TRBJ2-1	TRBD2	.	CASQYPGLAGPNEQFF	TGTGCCAGTCAATACCCGGGACTAGCGGGACCCAATGAGCAGTTCTTC
TRBV3-1/TRBV3-2	TRBJ2-3	.	.	CASSQVWAIRTDTQYF	TGTGCCAGCAGCCAAGTTTGGGCTATCCGCACAGATACGCAGTATTTT
TRBV20-1	TRBJ1-2	.	.	CSAGDSGGYTF	TGCAGTGCCGGGGATTCCGGTGGCTACACCTTC
TRBV28	TRBJ2-7	TRBD2	.	CASSTGLASIPYEQYF	TGTGCCAGCAGCACTGGACTAGCTTCGATACCGTACGAGCAGTACTTC
TRBV28	TRBJ2-7	.	.	CASSRGRDEQYF	TGTGCCAGCAGTAGAGGAAGGGACGAGCAGTACTTC
TRBV28	TRBJ2-7	.	.	CASSPLGNDYEQYF	TGTGCCAGCAGTCCCCTCGGAAATGACTACGAGCAGTACTTC
TRBV19	TRBJ1-2	TRBD1	.	CASRGQGTNYGYTF	TGTGCCAGTAGAGGACAGGGGACTAACTATGGCTACACCTTC
TRBV19	TRBJ1-5	.	.	CASSIVQGQPQHF	TGTGCCAGTAGTATAGTCCAGGGTCAGCCCCAGCATTTT
TRBV28	TRBJ2-3	TRBD1	.	CASSPPGGGRTDTQYF	TGTGCCAGCAGTCCCCCAGGGGGCGGTCGCACAGATACGCAGTATTTT
TRBV24-1	TRBJ2-3	.	once	CATSDFQGSDTQYF	TGTGCCACCAGTGATTTCCAGGGCTCAGATACGCAGTATTTT
TRBV7-6	TRBJ1-3	.	.	CASSLDRGRGAVSGNTIYF	TGTGCCAGCAGCTTAGATCGGGGCCGAGGAGCGGTCTCTGGAAACACCATATATTTT
TRBV6-5	TRBJ1-5	.	.	CASSYGGPQPQHF	TGTGCCAGCAGCTATGGAGGACCTCAGCCCCAGCATTTT
TRBV21-1	TRBJ2-3	.	.	CAGREGGQTSSTDTQYF	TGTGCCGGACGGGAGGGGGGACAGACCTCTAGCACAGATACGCAGTATTTT
TRBV18	TRBJ2-7	.	.	CASSPDGSSDEQYF	TGTGCCAGCTCACCAGACGGCTCGTCGGACGAGCAGTACTTC
TRBV19	TRBJ1-4	.	.	CASSRQLNEKLFF	TGTGCCAGTAGTCGACAGCTTAATGAAAAACTGTTTTTT
TRBV29-1	TRBJ2-7	.	.	CSVSKAYEQYF	TGCAGCGTTTCCAAAGCCTACGAGCAGTACTTC
TRBV15	TRBJ1-4	.	.	CATSRDVGGAKLFF	TGTGCCACCAGCAGAGATGTCGGGGGGGCGAAACTGTTTTTT
TRBV30	TRBJ2-7	.	.	CAWGSFSYEQYF	TGTGCCTGGGGGAGTTTTTCCTACGAGCAGTACTTC
TRBV27	TRBJ1-5	TRBD1	.	CASSPRDRGAQPQHF	TGTGCCAGCAGTCCCCGGGACAGGGGGGCTCAGCCCCAGCATTTT
TRBV12-3/TRBV12-4	TRBJ2-5	.	once	CASSGEAETQYF	TGTGCCAGCAGTGGGGAGGCCGAGACCCAGTACTTC
TRBV19	TRBJ2-3	.	.	CASSTGPSTDTQYF	TGTGCCAGTAGTACAGGTCCTAGCACAGATACGCAGTATTTT
TRBV4-3	TRBJ2-1	TRBD2	few	CASSLRLAGGYNEQFF	TGCGCCAGCAGCCTCAGACTAGCGGGAGGCTACAATGAGCAGTTCTTC
TRBV28	TRBJ2-7	.	few	CASSSPTSYEQYF	TGTGCCAGCAGTTCGCCGACTAGCTACGAGCAGTACTTC
TRBV29-1	TRBJ2-7	.	.	CSGRSGTYEQYF	TGCAGCGGCCGTAGCGGTACTTACGAGCAGTACTTC